This T cell receptor beta chain was identified in a study of vaccination and CD4 T cells after COVID-19 (dated 2022 in TCRdb). At the level of the whole study: In the convalescent cohort there were six males and four females, among whom were two Hispanic individuals, seven Caucasians, two Asians and one multiracial person. Participants got two doses of the Pfizer-BioNTech BNT162b2 vaccine (n=8) or two doses of the Moderna mRNA-1273 vaccine (n=2). Post-COVID blood samples were collected from convalescent patients a median of approximately 93 days after diagnosis, with a range of roughly 30 to 161 days. Post-vaccine blood samples were obtained a median of around 67 days after the second vaccine dose, with a range of roughly 13 to 250 days. Culture stimuli were overlapping spike peptide pools from SARS-CoV-2 and from the common cold coronaviruses HCoV-NL63, HCoV-OC43 and HCoV-229E. Control cultures received a CEFX viral epitope pool as the positive control, an HIV-1 Nef peptide pool as the negative control, or no peptide. In under twelve COVID-19 convalescent patients and several infection-naive healthy vaccine recipients, researchers compared the spike-specific CD4+ TCR repertoire from before mRNA vaccination with the repertoire from after. Memory CD4+ T cell crossreactivity between SARS-CoV-2 and common cold coronavirus spike proteins was assessed at the TCR clonotype level in an earlier paper using these donors. Broader findings and caveats from the paper: Of the vaccine-specific clones in convalescent patients, 304 of 307, or nearly all, reacted only to SARS-CoV-2 spike and did not cross-react with common cold coronaviruses. In convalescent patients, a median roughly 83% of post-vaccine SARS-CoV-2-reactive clones were detected only after vaccination, and vaccine-specific priming was suggested by this finding. The median number of SARS-CoV-2-reactive clonotypes rose from about 19 after infection to approximately 41 after vaccination, but the change was not significant. The study included relatively few convalescent patients and did not analyze early timepoints after natural infection.

The sample's treatment or condition, from its label and the paper: approximately 9-day PBMC culture with coronavirus spike peptide pools or control peptides (ViraFEST assay). CD4+ T cells from unexposed donors were collected before the COVID-19 pandemic (2011-2018). The study used the ViraFEST assay, which expanded antigen-specific T cells with peptide pools and then identified expanded clonotypes by TCR sequencing. PBMCs were cultured at 1.5 million to 2 million per well in IMDM supplemented with around 5% human AB serum and 9 to 10 IU/ml IL-2, with roughly 9.5 ug/ml peptide pools added. Half of the culture medium was replaced with fresh IL-2-containing medium on days 3 and 7. CD4+ T cells were isolated after roughly 9 days of culture through negative selection using the EasySep CD4+ T cell isolation kit. As far as cell numbers permitted, CD4+ T cells from unexposed donors were tested for reactivity against SARS-CoV-2 S and N as well as four spike pools from common cold coronaviruses. Ficoll-Paque Plus gradient centrifugation was used to isolate PBMCs from whole blood, and the isolated PBMCs were then either used fresh or cryopreserved at -140C. Each culture condition was generally run in triplicate wells. Leukapheresis product for the unexposed donors was bought commercially.

Library creation used PCR. DNA from cultured CD4+ T cells underwent TCR sequencing with the Oncomine TCR Beta short-read assay at the Johns Hopkins FTIC core. Genomic DNA was extracted from the cultured CD4+ T cells with the QIAamp micro DNA kit. The Oncomine TCR Beta libraries from cultured CD4+ T cells were pooled using unique dual indexes and then sequenced on an Illumina iSeq 100. As for the original processing: Non-productive sequences were removed, and CDR3s that did not start with C, did not end with F or W, or were shorter than 7 amino acids were discarded. Antigen-specific clonotypes were identified using the MANAFEST web application through comparison of peptide-stimulated wells with reference and other culture wells. To be called positive, a clone needed an FDR below 0.05, an odds ratio above 5, and a productive frequency above 0.1% in at least two of three replicate wells. Cross-reactive clonotypes were defined as significantly expanded in both SARS-CoV-2 spike wells and at least one common cold coronavirus spike condition. Levenshtein distances (stringdist) and unrooted phylogenetic trees (ape) in R version 3.6.1 were used to assess CDR3 homology. TCRdb trimmed public reads at Q25 via fastp, called clones via MiXCR and kept in-frame beta chains. Rows are unified per CDR3 protein, each entry keeping the most common DNA and genes. The authors' filters were not applied to this entry. This sample has under 3,500 distinct CDR3 sequences in its table, and 25% to 30% of those were observed once. The ten largest clones capture 35% to 45% of the sample.

This clonotype is identified as medium-sized (0.01 to 0.1%). Its antigen has not been determined. Base qualities are missing; no much larger clone stands one base away. A distance of 12 bases separates the germline ends of V and J, which lose 2 bases and 1 base respectively. Taken from the germline V gene (reference sequence), the CDR1 and CDR2 loops are DFQATT and SNEGSKA. The CDR3 covers 15 residues, taking in both the cysteine and the phenylalanine. The retained sequence is limited to the CDR3, 45 bases, with the frame set at the first base. The chain is encoded by TRBV20-1 joined to TRBJ1-3; matching of 5 bases hints at TRBD1 as the D gene. The receptor was derived from a human donor in good health. Sequencing input: CD4+ T cells from blood, cultured in vitro. The bases read TGCAGTGCTAGACACCGACAGCTTTCTGGAAACACCATATATTTT. It codes for CSARHRQLSGNTIYF.